This T cell receptor beta chain was sequenced for a study of blood T cell repertoires in COVID-19. Libraries were prepared by immunoSEQ multiplex PCR; TCRdb keeps only in-frame clonotypes and omits some of them. The profile shows a few hundred thousand clones, 80% to 90% of them singletons. V was shortened by 4 bases and J by 4 bases, with 10 bases between the two germline ends. The CDR3 has 13 residues. Germline V CDR1 and CDR2: SGHAT, FQNNGV. This sequence joins TRBV11-2 and TRBJ1-2; TRBD1 is a possible D gene (5 bases). This clonotype was sampled from a man aged 18-30 years who had recovered from COVID-19. Sequenced sample: peripheral blood. The DNA of the CDR3 is TGTGCCAGCAGCTCGACAGTAATCTATGGCTACACCTTC. It codes for CASSSTVIYGYTF.